This TCR beta chain emerged from a study of CD8 T cells in ankylosing spondylitis. This clonotype was recorded many times. The antigen is not known. Study findings and constraints: Seemingly distinctive of ankylosing spondylitis blood was a TCR beta motif formed by eight highly homologous variants. CD8+ disease-linked clones were present at relatively low frequencies in blood. There was reportedly significant enrichment of clones that were disease-linked in matched ankylosing spondylitis synovial fluid. Both synovial fluid and blood in reactive arthritis had previously been reported to carry some motif variants.

The germline V gene has CDR1 MNHNS and CDR2 SASEGT. The CDR3 loop spans 13 amino acids. The V end lost 6 bases, the J end lost 2 bases, and 11 bases lay between the germline ends. TCR beta libraries were made by quantitative 5'-RACE with molecular barcodes. One entry per CDR3 protein, called by TCRdb with MiXCR from the 5' RACE reads. The sample has roughly 440,000 distinct CDR3 sequences, roughly 15% seen once. Sequenced: blood, either unsorted or a sorted T cell fraction (not recorded which). J is TRBJ2-7 and V is TRBV6-1; D may be TRBD1 (5 bases). The clonotype was recovered from a male donor with ankylosing spondylitis. The CDR3 DNA is TGTGCCAGCAGAAGGGGCCTAACCTACGAGCAGTACTTC. This codes for CASRRGLTYEQYF.